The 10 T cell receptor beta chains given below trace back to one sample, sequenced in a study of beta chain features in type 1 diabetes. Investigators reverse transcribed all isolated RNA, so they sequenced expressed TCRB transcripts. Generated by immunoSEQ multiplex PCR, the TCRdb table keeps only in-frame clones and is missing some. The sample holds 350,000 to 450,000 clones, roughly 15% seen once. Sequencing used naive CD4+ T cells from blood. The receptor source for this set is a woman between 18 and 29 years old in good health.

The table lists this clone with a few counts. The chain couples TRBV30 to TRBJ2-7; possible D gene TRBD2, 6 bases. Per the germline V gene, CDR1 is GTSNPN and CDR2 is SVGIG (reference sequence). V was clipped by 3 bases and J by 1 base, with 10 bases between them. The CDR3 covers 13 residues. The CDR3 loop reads CAWSGDWSYEQYF. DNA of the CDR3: TGTGCCTGGAGCGGGGACTGGTCCTACGAGCAGTACTTC.

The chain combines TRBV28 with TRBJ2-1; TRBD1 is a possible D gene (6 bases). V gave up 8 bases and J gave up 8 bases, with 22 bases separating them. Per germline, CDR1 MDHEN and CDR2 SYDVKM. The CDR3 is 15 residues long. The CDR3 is CASCAGAPLEDEQFF. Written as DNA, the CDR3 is TGTGCCAGCTGCGCAGGGGCTCCTTTGGAGGATGAGCAGTTCTTC.

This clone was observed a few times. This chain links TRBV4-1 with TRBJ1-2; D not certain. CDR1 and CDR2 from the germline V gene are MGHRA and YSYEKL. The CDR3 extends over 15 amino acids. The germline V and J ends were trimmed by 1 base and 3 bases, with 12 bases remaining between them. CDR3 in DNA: TGCGCCAGCAGCCAAGGACAAATTGCTGACTATGGCTACACCTTC. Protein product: CASSQGQIADYGYTF.

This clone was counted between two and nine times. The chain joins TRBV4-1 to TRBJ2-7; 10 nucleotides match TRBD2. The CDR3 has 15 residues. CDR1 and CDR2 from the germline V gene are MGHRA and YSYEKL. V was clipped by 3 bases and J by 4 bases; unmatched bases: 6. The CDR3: CASSQPTSGLYEQYF. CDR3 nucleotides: TGCGCCAGCAGCCAGCCGACTAGCGGGTTATACGAGCAGTACTTC.

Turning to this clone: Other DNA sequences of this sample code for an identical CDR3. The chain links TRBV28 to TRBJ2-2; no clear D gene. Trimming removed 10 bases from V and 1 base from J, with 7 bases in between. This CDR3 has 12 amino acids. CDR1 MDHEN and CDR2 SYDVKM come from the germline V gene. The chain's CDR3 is CATTRNTGELFF. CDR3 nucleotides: TGTGCCACCACAAGGAACACCGGGGAGCTGTTTTTT.

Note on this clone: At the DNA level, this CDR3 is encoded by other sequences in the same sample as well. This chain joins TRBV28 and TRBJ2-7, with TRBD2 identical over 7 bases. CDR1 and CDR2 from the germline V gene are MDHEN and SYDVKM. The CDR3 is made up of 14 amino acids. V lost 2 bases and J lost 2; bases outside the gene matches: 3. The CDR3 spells CASSLGGGTYEQYF. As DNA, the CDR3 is TGTGCCAGCAGTTTAGGGGGGGGAACCTACGAGCAGTACTTC.

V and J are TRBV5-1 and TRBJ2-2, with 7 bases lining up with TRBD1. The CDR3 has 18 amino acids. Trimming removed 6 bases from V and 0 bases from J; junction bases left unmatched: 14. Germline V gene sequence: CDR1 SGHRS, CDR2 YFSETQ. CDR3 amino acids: CASKGGQAVLANTGELFF. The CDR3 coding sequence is TGCGCCAGCAAAGGGGGCCAAGCAGTGTTGGCGAACACCGGGGAGCTGTTTTTT.

In nucleotides, the CDR3 is TGTGCCAGCAGCCGACAGGGGACCTCCTACGAGCAGTACTTC. Its protein product is CASSRQGTSYEQYF. The chain has TRBV27 and TRBJ2-7; TRBD1 matches 8 bases. The J segment lost 0 bases and the V segment lost 6 bases, leaving 4 bases of the junction unmatched. CDR1 and CDR2 (germline): MNHEY, SMNVEV (reference sequence). The CDR3 covers 14 residues.

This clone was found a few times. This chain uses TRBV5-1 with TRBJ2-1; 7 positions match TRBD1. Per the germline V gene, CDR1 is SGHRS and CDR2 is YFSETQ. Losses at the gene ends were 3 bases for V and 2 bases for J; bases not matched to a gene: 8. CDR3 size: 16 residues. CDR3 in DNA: TGCGCCAGCAGCTCACGACCGGGACAGCCCTACAATGAGCAGTTCTTC. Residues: CASSSRPGQPYNEQFF.

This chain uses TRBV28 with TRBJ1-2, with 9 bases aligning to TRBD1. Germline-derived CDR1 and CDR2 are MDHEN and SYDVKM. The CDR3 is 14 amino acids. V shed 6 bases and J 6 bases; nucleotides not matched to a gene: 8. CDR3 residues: CASSLDRGLNGYTF. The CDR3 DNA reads TGTGCCAGCAGCCTGGACAGGGGCCTGAATGGCTACACCTTC.